This T cell receptor beta chain originates from a study of control samples from healthy donors and cancer patients (dated by TCRdb to 2018 to 2021). A remark on this clone: Its antigen target is currently unknown. Base qualities are not provided; no much larger clone lies one nucleotide away.

The germline V gene gives CDR1 as SGHRS and CDR2 as YFSETQ. From the cysteine up to the phenylalanine, the CDR3 has a length of 13 residues. The entry retains the CDR3 DNA only, 39 bases that are in frame from base 1. Deletion took 4 bases off V and 3 bases off J, with a span of 10 bases between the germline ends. Library generation was performed with the immunoSEQ multiplex PCR assay. TCRdb holds this immuneACCESS table with in-frame rearrangements only. Some clones are missing; in checked studies, unresolved V genes explain under half, and the rest has no known cause. This sample holds over 100,000 clones; 90% were observed only once. The top ten hold 4% to 4.5% of the sample.

Sequencing used blood. This sequence originates from a human donor in good health. The donor label of this sample is uncertain. The rearranged segments are TRBV5-1 and TRBJ1-2; possibly the D gene is TRBD1, per 5 matching bases. CDR3 sequence: CASSKDTYYGYTF. The DNA sequence is as follows: TGCGCCAGCAGCAAGGACACCTACTATGGCTACACCTTC. With the rest looked up from the reference TRBV5-1 and TRBJ1-2 genes rather than sequenced, the full variable domain is KAGVTQTPRYLIKTRGQQVTLSCSPISGHRSVSWYQQTPGQGLQFLFEYFSETQRNKGNFPGRFSGRQFSNSRSEMNVSTLELGDSALYLCASSKDTYYGYTFGSGTRLTVV.